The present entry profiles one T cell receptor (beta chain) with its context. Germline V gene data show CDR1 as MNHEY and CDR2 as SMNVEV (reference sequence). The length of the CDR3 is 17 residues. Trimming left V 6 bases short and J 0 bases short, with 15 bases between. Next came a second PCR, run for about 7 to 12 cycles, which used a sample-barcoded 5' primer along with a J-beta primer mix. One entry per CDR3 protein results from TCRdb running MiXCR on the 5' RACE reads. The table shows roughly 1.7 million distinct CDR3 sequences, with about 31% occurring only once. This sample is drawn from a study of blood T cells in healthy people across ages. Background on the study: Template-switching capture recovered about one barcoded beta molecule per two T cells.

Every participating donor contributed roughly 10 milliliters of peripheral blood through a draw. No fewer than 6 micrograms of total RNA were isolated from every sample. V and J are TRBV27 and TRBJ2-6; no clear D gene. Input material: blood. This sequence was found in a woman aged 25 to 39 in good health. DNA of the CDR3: TGTGCCAGCAGCGCCTGGGGAAGTTTCTCTGGGGCCAACGTCCTGACTTTC. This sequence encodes CASSAWGSFSGANVLTF.